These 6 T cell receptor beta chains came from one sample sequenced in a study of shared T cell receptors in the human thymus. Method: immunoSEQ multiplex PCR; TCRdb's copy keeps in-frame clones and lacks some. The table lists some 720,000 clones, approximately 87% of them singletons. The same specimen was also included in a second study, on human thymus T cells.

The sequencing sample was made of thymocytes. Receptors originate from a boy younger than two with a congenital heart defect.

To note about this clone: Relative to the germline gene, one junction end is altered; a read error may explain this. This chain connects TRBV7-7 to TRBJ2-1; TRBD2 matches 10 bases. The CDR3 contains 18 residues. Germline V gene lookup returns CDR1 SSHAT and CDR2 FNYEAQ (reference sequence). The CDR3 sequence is CASSLEAGGPRAYNEQFF. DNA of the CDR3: TGTGCTAGCAGCTTAGAAGCGGGAGGGCCTCGCGCCTACAATGAGCAGTTCTTC.

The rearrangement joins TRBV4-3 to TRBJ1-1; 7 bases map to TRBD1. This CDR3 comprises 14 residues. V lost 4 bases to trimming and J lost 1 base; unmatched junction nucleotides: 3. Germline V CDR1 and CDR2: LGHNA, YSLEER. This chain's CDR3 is CASSPGQPNTEAFF. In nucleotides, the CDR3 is TGCGCCAGCAGCCCGGGACAGCCGAACACTGAAGCTTTCTTT.

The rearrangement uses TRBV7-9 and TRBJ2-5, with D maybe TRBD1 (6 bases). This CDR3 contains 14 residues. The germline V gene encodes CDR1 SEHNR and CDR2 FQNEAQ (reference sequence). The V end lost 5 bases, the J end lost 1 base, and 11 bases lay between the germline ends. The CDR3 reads CASSPDRFQETQYF. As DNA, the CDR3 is TGTGCCAGCAGCCCGGACAGATTCCAAGAGACCCAGTACTTC.

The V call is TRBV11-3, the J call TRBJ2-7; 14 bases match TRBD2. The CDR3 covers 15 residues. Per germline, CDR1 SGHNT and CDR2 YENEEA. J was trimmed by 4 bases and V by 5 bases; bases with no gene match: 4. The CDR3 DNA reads TGTGCCAGCAGCCGGGGACTAGCGGGAGTGTACGAGCAGTACTTC. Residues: CASSRGLAGVYEQYF.

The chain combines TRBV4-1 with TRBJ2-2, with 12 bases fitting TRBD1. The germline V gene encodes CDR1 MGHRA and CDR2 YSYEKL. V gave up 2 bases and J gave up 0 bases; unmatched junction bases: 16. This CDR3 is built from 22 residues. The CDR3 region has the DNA TGCGCCAGCAGCCAACCCAAAGTGGGACAGGGGGCTTCTACTGCGAACACCGGGGAGCTGTTTTTT. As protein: CASSQPKVGQGASTANTGELFF.

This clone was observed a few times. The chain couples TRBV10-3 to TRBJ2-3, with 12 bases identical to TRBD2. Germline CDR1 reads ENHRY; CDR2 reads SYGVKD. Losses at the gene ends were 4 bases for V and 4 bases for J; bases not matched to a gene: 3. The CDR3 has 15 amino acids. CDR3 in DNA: TGTGCCATCAGTGCTAGCGGGAGGGCCGCAGATACGCAGTATTTT. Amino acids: CAISASGRAADTQYF.